The subject of this entry is one T cell receptor (beta chain). Its antigen is unidentified. The data are from a study of T-cell reconstitution after alpha-beta-depleted transplantation in children. Unique molecular identifiers were incorporated when the TCRbeta library was constructed. TCRdb reanalysed the PCR reads using MiXCR and keeps one entry per CDR3 protein. The repertoire includes about 32,000 distinct CDR3 sequences, around 7% of them detected once, and under 30% sits in the top ten. Findings and caveats of the study: At one year after transplant, newly produced T cells mostly accounted for T-cell counts and diversity. Expanded clones from the graft, numbering several hundred, reportedly supplied alpha-beta T cells about two months after transplant.

This material consisted of peripheral blood, taken 60 days after TCRalphabeta/CD19-depleted stem cell transplant. The receptor's source is a child younger than two who had a stem cell transplant for acute myeloid leukemia, so the T cells may come from the graft donor.

The CDR3 sequence: CASAGVGGNTIYF. CDR3 in DNA: TGTGCAAGCGCAGGGGTGGGTGGAAACACCATATATTTT. The J gene is TRBJ1-3, the V gene TRBV19; TRBD1 might be the D (6 bases). Per germline, CDR1 LNHDA and CDR2 SQIVND (reference sequence). This CDR3 is 13 amino acids long.